Sequencing of this T cell receptor (beta chain) was carried out in a study of cytomegalovirus exposure and HLA in healthy donors. General study findings and limits: The classifier was said to identify cytomegalovirus status with high specificity and sensitivity.

On this clone: Antigen specificity is unknown.

The CDR3 consists of 15 residues. The ends lost 3 bases at V and 0 bases at J; junction bases unmatched: 3. CDR1 is SGDLS, CDR2 YYNGEE, per germline. The PCR contained 60 Vbeta and 13 Jbeta primers. The protocol was immunoSEQ multiplex PCR, while the TCRdb copy is restricted to in-frame clones and leaves out a portion. The sample lists 120,000 to 150,000 clones; over 60% were seen once. The V call is TRBV9, the J call TRBJ1-5; 7 bases fit TRBD1. This receptor was identified in a female donor in good health and CMV-seronegative. Sequenced sample: PBMCs. CDR3 coding DNA: TGTGCCAGCAGCGGGACAGGTTATAGCAATCAGCCCCAGCATTTT. Protein product: CASSGTGYSNQPQHF.